This TCR beta chain derives from a study of low-dose radiotherapy and immunotherapy resistance in tumors. TRAV- and TRBV-specific primers, spanning alpha and beta chains, primed first-strand cDNA. A constant-region primer paired with the V-primer adapter amplified TCRs over about 18 PCR cycles. Amplifying the isolated mRNA was done by in vitro transcription. Using its own MiXCR run on the reads, TCRdb lists one record per CDR3 protein. The repertoire holds 100,000 or so distinct CDR3 sequences, with under 9.5% as singletons. This clonotype was recorded many times. Looked up from germline, CDR1 is MNHEY and CDR2 is SVGEGT. The CDR3 length is 14 residues. V lost 5 bases and J 3 bases, leaving 13 bases between the germline ends. The time point: before trial treatment. Nivolumab, ipilimumab, aspirin, low-dose cyclophosphamide and low-dose radiotherapy were given to donors. Eligible patients bore advanced solid tumors devoid of tumor-infiltrating lymphocytes.

The sequences come from PBMCs, collected before treatment. This receptor was obtained from a male donor with prostate cancer. The chain combines TRBV6-2 or TRBV6-3 with TRBJ1-2, with a tentative D call TRBD1 (6 bases). The CDR3 spells CASSGGGGYYGYTF. The CDR3 DNA is TGTGCCAGCAGTGGTGGAGGGGGGTACTATGGCTACACCTTC.